These 25 T cell receptor beta chains were sequenced from one sample in a study of cytotoxic CD8 clonotypes in ibrutinib-treated CLL. Method: immunoSEQ multiplex PCR; TCRdb's copy keeps in-frame clones and lacks some. The table records about 150,000 clones, 76% of them present only once. Sequencing was performed on PBMCs, taken after 24 months of ibrutinib treatment. The source is a human donor with chronic lymphocytic leukemia.

The V and J genes are TRBV10-3 and TRBJ2-5, with 7 nucleotides matching TRBD1. In germline, CDR1 is ENHRY, CDR2 SYGVKD. The ends lost 9 bases at V and 3 bases at J; junction bases unmatched: 10. The CDR3 contains 14 residues. CDR3: CAIKGAFGEETQYF. In DNA, the CDR3 is TGTGCCATTAAGGGGGCCTTTGGGGAAGAGACCCAGTACTTC.

The chain uses TRBV25-1 and TRBJ2-7; TRBD2 agrees at 11 bases. CDR3 length: 12 residues. Trimming removed 6 bases from V and 12 bases from J; junction bases left unmatched: 7. CDR1 is MGHDK, CDR2 SYGVNS, per germline. The CDR3 region has the DNA TGTGCCAGCAGGACTAGCGGGGACCTAGCGTACTTC. As protein: CASRTSGDLAYF.

Only one count was recorded for this clone. At one boundary the junction diverges from the germline segment, which might be a read error. The rearrangement uses TRBV7-3 and TRBJ1-1, with 8 positions matching TRBD1. The CDR3 length is 13 residues. Looked up from germline, CDR1 is SGHTA and CDR2 is FQGTGA. CDR3 DNA: TGTGCCAGCAGCCCCCCGCGGACAGGGTTGGGGGGATTT. It yields the protein CASSPPRTGLGGF.

J is TRBJ2-7 and V is TRBV27; D may be TRBD1 (6 bases). V lost 6 bases and J lost 2, with 14 bases in between. CDR1 is MNHEY and CDR2 is SMNVEV in the germline V gene (reference sequence). The CDR3 totals 14 residues. CDR3 sequence (DNA): TGTGCCAGCAGCCCCAGGGGACCTACCTACGAGCAGTACTTC. Protein product: CASSPRGPTYEQYF.

A few counts support this clone. The chain joins TRBV5-1 to TRBJ2-7; D could derive from TRBD1 or TRBD2 (5 bases each). V was clipped by 2 bases and J by 2 bases, with 11 bases between them. Germline CDR1 is SGHRS and CDR2 is YFSETQ. The CDR3 is made up of 14 amino acids. The CDR3 sequence: CASSFGDQTYEQYF. The CDR3 region has the DNA TGCGCCAGCAGCTTCGGGGACCAGACCTACGAGCAGTACTTC.

The DNA for the CDR3 is TGTGCCAGCACAAACGGGCGGGGGCCGAACACTGAAGCTTTCTTT. It encodes CASTNGRGPNTEAFF. V is TRBV27 and J is TRBJ1-1, with D possibly being TRBD1 (6 bases). V lost 7 bases, J lost 1 base, and 16 bases lay in between. This CDR3 is 15 amino acids long. The germline gives CDR1 MNHEY, CDR2 SMNVEV (reference sequence).

The CDR3 region is CASSSQGVVDTIYF. As DNA, the CDR3 is TGTGCCAGCAGTTCCCAGGGTGTCGTAGACACCATATATTTT. The chain recombines TRBV28 with TRBJ1-3; a possible D gene is TRBD1 (5 bases). Trimming left V 4 bases short and J 8 bases short, with 15 bases between. This CDR3 spans 14 amino acids. Germline loops: CDR1 MDHEN, CDR2 SYDVKM. The complete variable domain, with remaining parts taken from reference TRBV28 and TRBJ1-3, reads DVKVTQSSRYLVKRTGEKVFLECVQDMDHENMFWYRQDPGLGLRLIYFSYDVKMKEKGDIPEGYSVSREKKERFSLILESASTNQTSMYLCASSSQGVVDTIYFGEGSWLTVV.

This clone appeared a few times. V usage is TRBV29-1 and J usage is TRBJ1-1; 12 nucleotides match TRBD1. CDR1 is SQVTM, CDR2 ANQGSEA, per germline. This CDR3 is 14 amino acids long. V lost 7 bases to trimming and J lost 10 bases; unmatched junction nucleotides: 13. CDR3 sequence (DNA): TGCAGCGCCCACGGGGGGGACAGGGGGCGGTTAGCTTTCTTT. Residues: CSAHGGDRGRLAFF.

The rearrangement uses TRBV28 and TRBJ1-2; TRBD1 might be the D (5 bases). Germline V lookup: CDR1 MDHEN, CDR2 SYDVKM. Trimming removed 4 bases at V and 4 bases at J, with 10 bases between. This CDR3 has 13 amino acids. The CDR3 region has the DNA TGTGCCAGCAGTTGGGACGGACCCTATGGCTACACCTTC. This encodes CASSWDGPYGYTF.

This sequence joins TRBV7-3 and TRBJ2-1, with unresolved D. Trimming cost V 2 bases and J 4 bases, with 3 bases left between them. Germline V CDR1 and CDR2: SGHTA, FQGTGA. The CDR3 has 12 amino acids. This CDR3 is CASSLGYNEQFF. The CDR3 coding sequence is TGTGCCAGCAGCTTAGGATACAATGAGCAGTTCTTC.

This chain uses TRBV5-1 with TRBJ1-4; D may be TRBD1 (5 bases). CDR1 SGHRS and CDR2 YFSETQ come from the germline V gene. Trimming removed 4 bases from V and 5 bases from J, with 15 bases in between. The CDR3 sequence is 15 residues long. In DNA form, the CDR3 reads TGCGCCAGCAGCCCGGGAGGTGGGGGAAATGAAAAACTGTTTTTT. Translating gives CASSPGGGGNEKLFF.

The genes are TRBV6-5 and TRBJ2-7, with a weak D call TRBD2 (5 bases). CDR1 is MNHEY and CDR2 is SVGAGI in the germline V gene. The CDR3 runs to 14 residues. V gave up 6 bases and J gave up 0 bases, with 12 bases separating them. CDR3 sequence (DNA): TGTGCCAGCAGCCGGTCGAGGGCCTCCTACGAGCAGTACTTC. Translated, it gives CASSRSRASYEQYF.

The genes are TRBV5-1 and TRBJ2-1; no firm D call. The V and J ends lost 0 bases and 3 bases respectively, with 13 bases between them. The CDR3 covers 16 residues. Germline V gives CDR1 SGHRS, CDR2 YFSETQ. CDR3 sequence: CASSLGLAAHYNEQFF. The CDR3, as DNA: TGCGCCAGCAGCTTGGGTTTGGCAGCGCACTACAATGAGCAGTTCTTC.

V is TRBV5-3 and J is TRBJ1-2, with 8 bases aligning to TRBD1. TRBV5-3 qualifies as an ORF whose function is uncertain. V shed 4 bases, J shed 4 bases, and the junction held 3 bases outside the gene matches. The CDR3 extends over 13 amino acids. CDR3 nucleotides: TGTGCCAGAAGCCCAGGACAGGGCTATGGCTACACCTTC. Its protein product is CARSPGQGYGYTF.

J is TRBJ2-3 and V is TRBV6-1, with 8 bases matching TRBD2. The CDR3 sequence is 13 residues long. The germline V gene encodes CDR1 MNHNS and CDR2 SASEGT. J lost 6 bases, V lost 8 bases, and 7 bases had no gene match. The CDR3 here is CASPGGGSDTQYF. The CDR3 DNA reads TGTGCCAGCCCCGGGGGGGGCTCTGATACGCAGTATTTT.

The V gene is TRBV6-6, the J gene TRBJ1-5; 11 nucleotides line up with TRBD1. V gave up 7 bases and J gave up 6 bases; unmatched junction bases: 8. Germline V gene data show CDR1 as MNHNY and CDR2 as SVGAGI (reference sequence). The CDR3 length is 15 residues. DNA for the CDR3: TGTGCCAGCACTCTCCGGACAGGGGGCAGTCAGCCCCAGCATTTT. Amino acids: CASTLRTGGSQPQHF.

This rearrangement joins TRBV5-1 to TRBJ2-5; D possibly corresponds to TRBD1 (6 bases). Germline CDR1 SGHRS, CDR2 YFSETQ. V lost 0 bases and J lost 3, with 15 bases in between. This CDR3 has 16 residues. CDR3 sequence reads: CASSLVSGGAEETQYF. The CDR3 nucleotides are TGCGCCAGCAGCTTGGTTAGTGGGGGCGCGGAAGAGACCCAGTACTTC.

The chain employs TRBV7-2 and TRBJ2-1; weak D call: TRBD1 (5 bases). The length of the CDR3 is 12 residues. Germline values: CDR1 SGHTA, CDR2 FQGNSA. V shed 1 base and J shed 10 bases, with 8 bases lying between them. The CDR3 region has the DNA TGTGCCAGCAGCTTAGGTAGACAGGAGCAGTTCTTC. Translation gives CASSLGRQEQFF.

In its sample, this clone was seen a few times. This chain uses TRBV18 with TRBJ2-1, with 7 bases identical to TRBD1. Per germline, CDR1 KGHSH and CDR2 LQKENI. The CDR3 consists of 14 residues. The J segment lost 8 bases and the V segment lost 1 base, leaving 5 bases of the junction unmatched. CDR3 loop: CASSPRGQGDEQFF. The CDR3 DNA follows: TGTGCCAGCTCACCACGAGGCCAGGGGGATGAGCAGTTCTTC.

The chain carries TRBV28 and TRBJ2-5; 9 bases are shared with TRBD1. CDR1 MDHEN and CDR2 SYDVKM come from the germline V gene. The CDR3 contains 14 residues. After removal of 7 bases from V and 5 bases from J, the junction contained 8 bases not matched to a gene. The CDR3 region has the DNA TGTGCCAGCACCCCGGGGACAGGGCAGGAGACCCAGTACTTC. This encodes CASTPGTGQETQYF.

This clone was seen a handful of times. V and J are TRBV7-6 and TRBJ1-2, with 7 bases matching TRBD1. Germline V gene lookup returns CDR1 SGHVS and CDR2 FNYEAQ. The CDR3 runs to 17 residues. V gave up 0 bases and J gave up 0 bases; unmatched junction bases: 7. CDR3 coding DNA: TGTGCCAGCAGCTTAGCCCCGGGACAGAATTCTAACTATGGCTACACCTTC. It is translated as CASSLAPGQNSNYGYTF.

This clone showed up just a few times. The chain has TRBV7-2 and TRBJ2-7; D unclear. The germline V and J ends were trimmed by 3 bases and 4 bases, with 7 bases remaining between them. The germline V gene encodes CDR1 SGHTA and CDR2 FQGNSA. This CDR3 spans 12 amino acids. CDR3 residues: CASSFPRYEQYF. As DNA, the CDR3 is TGTGCCAGCAGCTTCCCTCGGTACGAGCAGTACTTC.

The chain combines TRBV11-1 with TRBJ2-7; either TRBD1 or TRBD2 may supply D (5 bases each). The CDR3 extends over 15 amino acids. Trimming cost V 4 bases and J 2 bases, with 15 bases left between them. Germline CDR1 reads SGHAT; CDR2 reads FQDESV (reference sequence). The CDR3 region is CASSSAGTEPYEQYF. In nucleotides, the CDR3 is TGTGCCAGCAGCTCCGCCGGGACGGAACCCTACGAGCAGTACTTC.

V usage is TRBV11-3 and J usage is TRBJ2-1; D not resolved. CDR1 is SGHNT and CDR2 is YENEEA in the germline V gene. There are 13 residues in the CDR3. V lost 1 base to trimming and J lost 9 bases, with 10 bases between them. This CDR3 is CASSLGEEGEQFF. The DNA of the CDR3 is TGTGCCAGCAGCTTAGGGGAAGAAGGTGAGCAGTTCTTC.

The rearrangement links TRBV28 to TRBJ1-2, with TRBD1 matching over 9 bases. V shed 4 bases and J 3 bases; nucleotides not matched to a gene: 6. Germline V gives CDR1 MDHEN, CDR2 SYDVKM. There are 15 residues in the CDR3. The CDR3 loop is CASSSQGAWDYGYTF. DNA for the CDR3: TGTGCCAGCAGTTCACAGGGGGCGTGGGACTATGGCTACACCTTC.